One sample yielded the 17 T cell receptor beta chains listed below, sequenced in a study of preoperative IRX-2 immunotherapy in early breast cancer. This table comes from immunoSEQ multiplex PCR, and its TCRdb copy is limited to in-frame clones, with some not included. The sample contains 3,000 to 4,000 clones, 78% of which appear only once. Treatment specified: preoperative locoregional IRX-2 cytokine immunotherapy. This specimen was tumor tissue, taken after IRX-2 immunotherapy. Receptor source: a human donor with breast cancer.

The chain recombines TRBV11-3 with TRBJ1-5; D gene unclear. The germline gives CDR1 SGHNT, CDR2 YENEEA. The germline V and J ends were trimmed by 5 bases and 7 bases, with 18 bases remaining between them. The CDR3 spans 15 residues. This CDR3 is CASSPAASPFQPQHF. Written as DNA, the CDR3 is TGTGCCAGCAGCCCAGCCGCCAGTCCGTTCCAGCCCCAGCATTTT.

V is TRBV30 and J is TRBJ2-1; D might be TRBD2 (5 bases). CDR3 length: 15 residues. Trimming cost V 4 bases and J 0 bases, with 13 bases left between them. Germline-derived CDR1 and CDR2 are GTSNPN and SVGIG (reference sequence). This chain's CDR3 is CAWTLHTSSYNEQFF. The CDR3 DNA reads TGTGCCTGGACCCTACATACTAGCTCCTACAATGAGCAGTTCTTC.

The rearrangement links TRBV5-1 to TRBJ2-3, with TRBD2 matching 7 bases. CDR3 length: 15 amino acids. The germline V gene has CDR1 SGHRS and CDR2 YFSETQ. Trimming took 4 bases from V and 5 from J; bases not matched to a gene: 10. CDR3 amino acids: CASSQREGRLDTQYF. The CDR3 nucleotides read TGCGCCAGCAGCCAAAGGGAGGGCCGTTTAGATACGCAGTATTTT.

The chain employs TRBV28 and TRBJ2-7, with 12 bases identical to TRBD2. J lost 1 base, V lost 6 bases, and 7 bases had no gene match. The CDR3 sequence is 16 residues long. Germline CDR1 MDHEN, CDR2 SYDVKM. DNA of the CDR3: TGTGCCAGCAGATCACTAGCGGGAGGAGGGTCCTACGAGCAGTACTTC. Translation: CASRSLAGGGSYEQYF.

This clone was picked up one time. The chain links TRBV28 to TRBJ2-5; 9 positions match TRBD2. Trimming cost V 5 bases and J 5 bases; bases outside gene matches: 12. CDR1 and CDR2 (germline): MDHEN, SYDVKM. There are 16 residues in the CDR3. DNA of the CDR3: TGTGCCAGCAGTAACAGCGGGAGGTCAGGTTGGGAGACCCAGTACTTC. Protein sequence: CASSNSGRSGWETQYF.

The table lists this clone with a few counts. The chain uses TRBV14 and TRBJ2-1, with 16 bases aligning to TRBD2. Germline-derived CDR1 and CDR2 are SGHDN and FVKESK. The ends lost 3 bases at V and 7 bases at J; junction bases unmatched: 9. There are 18 residues in the CDR3. The CDR3 sequence: CASSQGLAGGDPWNEQFF. The CDR3 DNA is TGTGCCAGCAGCCAGGGACTAGCGGGAGGGGATCCGTGGAATGAGCAGTTCTTC.

The chain is built from TRBV6-8 and TRBJ2-1; D may correspond to TRBD1 or TRBD2 (7 bases each). Germline V CDR1 and CDR2: MNHGY, SAAAGT. V dropped 4 bases and J dropped 4 bases, with 23 bases sitting between them. The CDR3 consists of 18 residues. This CDR3 reads CASSSMGEAGTAYNEQFF. DNA for the CDR3: TGTGCCAGCAGTTCAATGGGGGAAGCGGGGACAGCTTACAATGAGCAGTTCTTC.

This rearrangement joins TRBV28 to TRBJ1-2; 9 bases line up with TRBD1. This CDR3 region has 16 residues. J was trimmed by 0 bases and V by 6 bases; bases with no gene match: 8. The germline CDR1 and CDR2 sequences are MDHEN and SYDVKM. The CDR3 DNA reads TGTGCCAGCAGCCAGGGGACAGGGAAGGCTAACTATGGCTACACCTTC. It yields the protein CASSQGTGKANYGYTF.

J is TRBJ2-2 and V is TRBV19; possibly TRBD1 for D (6 bases). Trimming cost V 5 bases and J 4 bases, with 14 bases left between them. Germline V gives CDR1 LNHDA, CDR2 SQIVND (reference sequence). This CDR3 is 15 amino acids long. Here the CDR3 reads CASSLQGRATGELFF. The CDR3 region has the DNA TGTGCCAGTAGTCTACAGGGACGGGCCACCGGGGAGCTGTTTTTT.

The rearrangement joins TRBV19 to TRBJ2-1, with 8 bases lining up with TRBD1. Germline V gene lookup returns CDR1 LNHDA and CDR2 SQIVND (reference sequence). The junction had 4 bases not matched to a gene; V was cut back by 5 bases and J by 1 base. The CDR3 length is 15 residues. CDR3 protein: CASSDGQGSYNEQFF. In DNA, the CDR3 is TGTGCCAGTAGTGATGGACAGGGATCCTACAATGAGCAGTTCTTC. Full variable domain (remainder filled in from reference TRBV19 and TRBJ2-1): DGGITQSPKYLFRKEGQNVTLSCEQNLNHDAMYWYRQDPGQGLRLIYYSQIVNDFQKGDIAEGYSVSREKKESFPLTVTSAQKNPTAFYLCASSDGQGSYNEQFFGPGTRLTVL.

The rearrangement links TRBV7-6 to TRBJ2-1, with D tentatively TRBD2 (5 bases). Trimming took off 3 bases at V and 9 bases at J, with 27 bases between the two ends. The germline gives CDR1 SGHVS, CDR2 FNYEAQ. The CDR3 is made up of 18 amino acids. The CDR3 DNA reads as TGTGCCAGCAGCTTGGTCGCTGCGTTCCTTTCACTAGATGGTGAGCAGTTCTTC. Its translation: CASSLVAAFLSLDGEQFF.

The chain couples TRBV11-3 to TRBJ2-6; 13 nucleotides match TRBD2. The CDR3 loop spans 18 amino acids. CDR1 is SGHNT and CDR2 is YENEEA in the germline V gene. V shed 5 bases and J 3 bases; nucleotides not matched to a gene: 7. CDR3 loop: CASSQGLAGVHGANVLTF. CDR3 nucleotide sequence: TGTGCCAGCAGCCAAGGACTAGCGGGAGTTCATGGGGCCAACGTCCTGACTTTC.

The chain couples TRBV9 to TRBJ2-4; D perhaps matches TRBD1 (5 bases). This CDR3 comprises 15 residues. Germline CDR1 and CDR2: SGDLS and YYNGEE. V dropped 3 bases and J dropped 1 base, with 11 bases sitting between them. CDR3 DNA sequence: TGTGCCAGCAGCGCAGGGAATCGGGCCAAAAACATTCAGTACTTC. It yields the protein CASSAGNRAKNIQYF.

The chain joins TRBV19 to TRBJ2-1, with TRBD1 as a possible D gene (6 bases). The CDR3 consists of 14 residues. The V end lost 5 bases, the J end lost 8 bases, and 16 bases lay between the germline ends. Per the germline V gene, CDR1 is LNHDA and CDR2 is SQIVND (reference sequence). The CDR3 reads CASSLRGGSDEQFF. The CDR3 DNA is TGTGCCAGTAGTCTCAGGGGTGGGTCGGATGAGCAGTTCTTC.

The rearrangement joins TRBV12-5 to TRBJ1-1, with D unclear. CDR1 and CDR2 (germline): LGHNT, FRNRAP. This CDR3 region has 13 residues. V was clipped by 1 base and J by 1 base, with 4 bases between them. CDR3 sequence (DNA): TGTGCTAGTGGTTTGGGCACGAACACTGAAGCTTTCTTT. It codes for CASGLGTNTEAFF.

This chain joins TRBV11-3 and TRBJ1-3, with D possibly matching TRBD1 (5 bases). Per the germline V gene, CDR1 is SGHNT and CDR2 is YENEEA. V was clipped by 4 bases and J by 4 bases, with 14 bases between them. This CDR3 is 15 amino acids long. The CDR3 sequence is CASSSTGTPGNTIYF. DNA of the CDR3: TGTGCCAGCAGCTCGACCGGGACTCCCGGAAACACCATATATTTT.

A few counts support this clone. The chain joins TRBV10-2 to TRBJ2-4, with TRBD2 identical over 9 bases. Looked up from germline, CDR1 is WSHSY and CDR2 is SAAADI. The length of the CDR3 is 15 residues. The ends lost 8 bases at V and 6 bases at J; junction bases unmatched: 11. The CDR3 sequence: CASGWGASGINIQYF. Here the CDR3 DNA reads TGCGCCAGCGGATGGGGGGCTAGCGGGATAAACATTCAGTACTTC.